This TCR beta chain appears in the sequencing data of a study of molecular identifiers for immune sequencing clone quantification. TCRdb ran MiXCR on the PCR reads and lists one entry per CDR3 protein. The data contain 300,000 to 350,000 distinct CDR3 sequences, about 20% of them seen just once; the ten biggest clones take up approximately 0.8%. Whole-study results and caveats: Shared barcodes on identical TCR molecules could underestimate the sizes of highly expanded clones.

Concerning this clonotype: As yet, its antigen is unknown.

This CDR3 is built from 17 residues. J lost 2 bases, V lost 3 bases, and 9 bases had no gene match. From germline, CDR1 is LNHNV and CDR2 YYDKDF (reference sequence). Source material: naive CD8+ T cells from blood, with Jurkat cell RNA spiked in. Subset noted: FACS-sorted CD8+CD4-CCR7+CD45RA+ naive T cells. The chain employs TRBV15 and TRBJ2-1; 8 bases are a match to TRBD2. The receptor's source is a human donor in good health. Some libraries in this study had Jurkat cell RNA spiked in. For the CDR3, the DNA is TGTGCCACCAGCAGCGTCCCCAGCGGGAGTCCCTACAATGAGCAGTTCTTC. Its protein product is CATSSVPSGSPYNEQFF.